This TCR beta chain stems from a study of T cell repertoires in cytomegalovirus infection. Study-level findings and limits: There were carriers of CMV plus the relevant HLA, and cumulative public TCR beta family frequency identified them.

In regard to this clonotype: Its antigen is not known.

Via MiXCR, TCRdb re-called the reads, giving one row per CDR3 protein. The data contain 750,000 to 900,000 distinct CDR3 sequences, 25% to 30% of them singletons. The clonotype was recovered from a human donor in good health (CMV status not recorded). Some clones in this sample may be carry-over from other donors' samples. The specimen comprised cultured CD8+ T cells from PBMCs, sampled from culture after CMV antigen stimulation.

CDR3 coding DNA: TGTGCCAGCAGTACCACAGGGTCCCCCACAGATACGCAGTATTTT. This gives the protein CASSTTGSPTDTQYF. The chain links TRBV12-3 or TRBV12-4 to TRBJ2-3; weak D call: TRBD1 (6 bases). Trimming pared 5 bases from V and 2 bases from J, leaving 14 bases between. The CDR3 extends over 15 amino acids.